This T cell receptor beta chain was captured by sequencing in a study of blood T cell repertoires in COVID-19. Authors' data handling: By means of reference gene primer amplification, nucleated cell counts were estimated. Method: immunoSEQ multiplex PCR; TCRdb's copy keeps in-frame clones and lacks some. That table supplies the V and J calls and clone size; D and trimming were determined from the DNA. There are a few hundred thousand clones in the sample; nearly 90% occur only once, and 4% to 5% lies in the top ten. The trim removed 2 bases at V and 3 bases at J, leaving 1 base unmatched. CDR1 and CDR2 (germline): SGDLS, YYNGEE. CDR3 size: 14 residues.

The sequence came from a woman aged 35 to 49 who had recovered from COVID-19. The sample taken for sequencing was peripheral blood. V usage is TRBV9 and J usage is TRBJ1-4, with TRBD1 matching over 7 bases. CDR3 in amino acids: CASSVGTANEKLFF. The CDR3 DNA reads as TGTGCCAGCAGCGTTGGGACAGCTAATGAAAAACTGTTTTTT.